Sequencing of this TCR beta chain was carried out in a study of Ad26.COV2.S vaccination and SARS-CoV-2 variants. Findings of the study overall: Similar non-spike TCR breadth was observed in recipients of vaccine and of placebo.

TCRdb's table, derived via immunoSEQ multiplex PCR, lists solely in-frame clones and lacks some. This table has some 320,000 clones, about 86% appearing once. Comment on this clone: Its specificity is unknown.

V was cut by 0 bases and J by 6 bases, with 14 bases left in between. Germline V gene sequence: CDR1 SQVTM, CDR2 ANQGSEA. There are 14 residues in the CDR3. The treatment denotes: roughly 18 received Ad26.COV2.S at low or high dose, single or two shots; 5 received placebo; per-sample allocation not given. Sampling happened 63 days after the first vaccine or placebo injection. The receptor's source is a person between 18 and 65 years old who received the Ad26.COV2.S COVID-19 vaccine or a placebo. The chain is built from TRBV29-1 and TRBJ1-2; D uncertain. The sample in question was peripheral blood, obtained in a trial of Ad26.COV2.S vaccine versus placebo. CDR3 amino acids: CSVEDLEGAHGYTF. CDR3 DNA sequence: TGCAGCGTTGAAGATCTGGAGGGAGCCCATGGCTACACCTTC.